These 13 T cell receptor beta chains originate from one sample sequenced in a study of blood T cell repertoires in COVID-19. The table came from immunoSEQ multiplex PCR; TCRdb's copy has only in-frame clones and leaves some out. The table includes some 97,000 clones, more than 65% detected once. What was sequenced was peripheral blood. Source of these receptors: a woman aged 70-85 years with acute or convalescent COVID-19.

The V and J genes are TRBV7-8 and TRBJ2-2; D call uncertain. The CDR3 spans 14 residues. From germline, CDR1 is SGHVS and CDR2 FQNEAQ. Trimming took off 5 bases at V and 1 base at J, with 8 bases between the two ends. The CDR3 sequence is CASSPRWNTGELFF. As DNA, the CDR3 is TGTGCCAGCAGCCCCAGATGGAACACCGGGGAGCTGTTTTTT.

The V and J genes are TRBV14 and TRBJ1-1; D call uncertain. The CDR3 is 13 residues long. CDR1 is SGHDN, CDR2 FVKESK, per germline. V lost 7 bases and J 0 bases, leaving 9 bases between the germline ends. As DNA, the CDR3 is TGTGCCAGCATAGAACAGATGAACACTGAAGCTTTCTTT. It yields the protein CASIEQMNTEAFF.

This clone was recorded a few times. V usage is TRBV6-6 and J usage is TRBJ1-2, with a possible D match to TRBD1 (6 bases). The CDR3 covers 15 residues. Trimming pared 6 bases from V and 3 bases from J, leaving 17 bases between. Germline values: CDR1 MNHNY, CDR2 SVGAGI (reference sequence). The CDR3 is CASSLQGTSDYGYTF. The CDR3 DNA is TGTGCCAGCAGCCTACAGGGTACTTCCGACTATGGCTACACCTTC.

The rearrangement links TRBV7-9 to TRBJ2-5, with a tentative D call TRBD1 (6 bases). The V end was cut by 5 bases, the J end by 5 bases, with 18 bases between. CDR1 and CDR2 (germline): SEHNR, FQNEAQ (reference sequence). The CDR3 is 15 residues long. CDR3 in amino acids: CASSLGQFQGETQYF. The CDR3 DNA follows: TGTGCCAGCAGCCTCGGACAGTTTCAAGGGGAGACCCAGTACTTC.

This clone was recorded once. The chain carries TRBV7-2 and TRBJ1-2; D is perhaps TRBD1 (6 bases). CDR3 length: 16 residues. V lost 6 bases and J 4 bases, leaving 21 bases between the germline ends. Germline V gene sequence: CDR1 SGHTA, CDR2 FQGNSA. The CDR3 loop reads CASSLPALQGIYGYTF. The DNA of the CDR3 is TGTGCCAGCAGTTTGCCTGCCCTTCAGGGGATCTATGGCTACACCTTC.

This clone has at least ten counts. This chain connects TRBV7-2 to TRBJ1-1; unclear D gene. V was pared by 1 base and J by 7 bases, with 4 bases between. Per the germline V gene, CDR1 is SGHTA and CDR2 is FQGNSA. The CDR3 is made up of 11 amino acids. The CDR3 DNA follows: TGTGCCAGCAGCTTAGGACTTGAAGCTTTCTTT. It specifies CASSLGLEAFF.

The gene calls are TRBV2 and TRBJ1-4; 9 bases match TRBD1. The CDR3 is 15 amino acids. Germline CDR1 SNHLY, CDR2 FYNNEI. J gave up 8 bases and V 5 bases, and 9 bases lay outside the gene matches. The chain's CDR3 is CASSRQGGRIEKLFF. The DNA for the CDR3 is TGTGCCAGCAGTAGACAGGGGGGCAGGATCGAAAAACTGTTTTTT. Looking up the rest from reference TRBV2 and TRBJ1-4 gives the full variable domain: EPEVTQTPSHQVTQMGQEVILRCVPISNHLYFYWYRQILGQKVEFLVSFYNNEISEKSEIFDDQFSVERPDGSNFTLKIRSTKLEDSAMYFCASSRQGGRIEKLFFGSGTQLSVL.

The chain recombines TRBV6-6 with TRBJ2-7, with 7 bases that match TRBD1. Germline V CDR1 and CDR2: MNHNY, SVGAGI (reference sequence). This CDR3 contains 14 residues. J lost 6 bases, V lost 0 bases, and 5 bases had no gene match. This CDR3 is CASSYSGGQAEQYV. DNA of the CDR3: TGTGCCAGCAGTTACTCGGGCGGACAGGCCGAGCAGTACGTC.

This clone was counted only a few times. This specimen includes other DNA sequences encoding the same CDR3. The chain uses TRBV2 and TRBJ2-2, with 9 bases matching TRBD2. J lost 1 base, V lost 8 bases, and 2 bases had no gene match. The CDR3 is made up of 14 amino acids. Looked up from germline, CDR1 is SNHLY and CDR2 is FYNNEI. The DNA of the CDR3 is TGTGCCAGCCGACTAGCGGAGAACACCGGGGAGCTGTTTTTT. Its translation: CASRLAENTGELFF.

This clone was recorded only once. V is TRBV5-1 and J is TRBJ1-3; D is undetermined. Trimming removed 0 bases from V and 0 bases from J, with 7 bases in between. This CDR3 contains 15 residues. From germline, CDR1 is SGHRS and CDR2 YFSETQ. The CDR3 DNA follows: TGCGCCAGCAGCTTGGCCGGTCCCTCTGGAAACACCATATATTTT. It specifies CASSLAGPSGNTIYF.

The chain carries TRBV30 and TRBJ2-7; 7 bases are shared with TRBD2. The CDR3 extends over 14 amino acids. The J segment lost 6 bases and the V segment lost 8 bases, leaving 16 bases of the junction unmatched. CDR1 is GTSNPN, CDR2 SVGIG, per germline (reference sequence). The CDR3 loop is CAGVGGSRSSEQYV. Written as DNA, the CDR3 is TGTGCCGGGGTGGGGGGGTCCCGGTCGAGCGAGCAGTACGTC.

The CDR3: CASSQTPGLAFNEQFF. The DNA of the CDR3 is TGTGCCAGCAGCCAAACACCGGGACTAGCCTTCAATGAGCAGTTCTTC. The rearrangement uses TRBV7-3 and TRBJ2-1; 9 bases line up with TRBD2. J was trimmed by 6 bases and V by 5 bases; bases with no gene match: 11. Per germline, CDR1 SGHTA and CDR2 FQGTGA. The CDR3 extends over 16 amino acids.

The V and J genes are TRBV6-5 and TRBJ2-7; maybe TRBD1 (6 bases). V lost 2 bases and J 6 bases, leaving 14 bases between the germline ends. The CDR3 spans 14 residues. Germline CDR1 and CDR2: MNHEY and SVGAGI. The CDR3 DNA reads as TGTGCCAGCAGTTACAGGGGGTTGAGCGGCGAGCAGTACTTC. It translates to CASSYRGLSGEQYF.